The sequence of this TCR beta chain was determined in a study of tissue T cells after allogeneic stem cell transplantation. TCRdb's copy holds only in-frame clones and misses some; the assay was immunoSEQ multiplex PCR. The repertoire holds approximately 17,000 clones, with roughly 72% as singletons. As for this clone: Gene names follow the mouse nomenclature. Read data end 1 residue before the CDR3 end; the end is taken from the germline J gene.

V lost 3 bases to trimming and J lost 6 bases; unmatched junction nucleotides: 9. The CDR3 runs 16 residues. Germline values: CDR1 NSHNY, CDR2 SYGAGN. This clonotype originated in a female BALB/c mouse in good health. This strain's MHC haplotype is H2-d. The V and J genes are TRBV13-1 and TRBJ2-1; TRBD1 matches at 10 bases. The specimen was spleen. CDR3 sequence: CASSGGRQGAIAEQFF. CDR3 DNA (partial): TGTGCCAGCAGTGGGGGTCGACAGGGGGCGATTGCTGAGCAGTTC.